A single sample is the source of the 28 T cell receptor beta chains below, sequenced in a study of blood T cell repertoires in COVID-19. Using immunoSEQ multiplex PCR, the repertoire was profiled, and TCRdb retains in-frame clones only, with some absent. The sample lists 250,000 to 350,000 clones, approximately 89% seen once, with approximately 2.9% in the top ten. The sample taken for sequencing was PBMCs or T cells enriched from blood (not recorded which). The receptors shown here come from a woman between 50 and 59 years old who had been exposed to COVID-19.

The V call is TRBV29-1, the J call TRBJ2-7, with 7 bases lining up with TRBD1. CDR1 is SQVTM and CDR2 is ANQGSEA in the germline V gene. The V gene end was trimmed by 4 bases and the J gene end by 2 bases; junction bases not matched to a gene: 5. The CDR3 extends over 13 amino acids. CDR3 in DNA: TGCAGCGTTGCCCGGGACAGCCCCTACGAGCAGTACTTC. This translates into CSVARDSPYEQYF.

This rearrangement joins TRBV7-9 to TRBJ1-4, with 10 bases fitting TRBD1. The germline V gene has CDR1 SEHNR and CDR2 FQNEAQ (reference sequence). The V segment lost 1 base and the J segment 6 bases; nucleotides outside the gene matches: 2. The CDR3 extends over 15 amino acids. CDR3 loop: CASSLEGQGYEKLFF. The CDR3 DNA follows: TGTGCCAGCAGCTTAGAGGGACAGGGGTATGAAAAACTGTTTTTT.

This chain joins TRBV3-1 (or the pseudogene TRBV3-2) and TRBJ2-7; 14 bases are a match to TRBD2. Germline V gives CDR1 LGHDT, CDR2 YNNKEL (reference sequence). Losses at the gene ends were 5 bases for V and 2 bases for J; bases not matched to a gene: 8. The CDR3 runs 17 residues. This CDR3 reads CASSETSGGVIPYEQYF. The DNA for the CDR3 is TGTGCCAGCAGCGAGACTAGCGGGGGGGTTATCCCCTACGAGCAGTACTTC.

The chain joins TRBV18 to TRBJ2-7, with D possibly matching TRBD2 (6 bases). Germline CDR1 reads KGHSH; CDR2 reads LQKENI. The germline V and J ends were trimmed by 3 bases and 3 bases, with 12 bases remaining between them. The CDR3 is 14 amino acids. The CDR3 protein is CASSPRGGLYEQYF. CDR3 nucleotide sequence: TGTGCCAGCTCACCTCGTGGAGGGCTCTACGAGCAGTACTTC.

This rearrangement joins TRBV5-1 to TRBJ1-2; 8 bases agree with TRBD1. The CDR3 has 14 amino acids. Per germline, CDR1 SGHRS and CDR2 YFSETQ. Trimming took 4 bases from V and 4 from J; bases not matched to a gene: 6. CDR3 residues: CASSATGQGYGYTF. The CDR3 coding sequence is TGCGCCAGCAGCGCAACAGGACAGGGCTATGGCTACACCTTC.

This chain connects TRBV27 to TRBJ2-7, with 8 bases that match TRBD1. Germline assignment: CDR1 MNHEY and CDR2 SMNVEV (reference sequence). The CDR3 sequence is 14 residues long. After removal of 5 bases from V and 5 bases from J, the junction contained 8 bases not matched to a gene. The CDR3 sequence: CASSPDRGFDEQYF. Here the CDR3 DNA reads TGTGCCAGCAGTCCAGACAGGGGTTTCGACGAGCAGTACTTC.

The chain recombines TRBV19 with TRBJ1-3; a possible D gene is TRBD1 (6 bases). The CDR3 has 15 residues. V shed 8 bases and J shed 0 bases, with 14 bases lying between them. Germline V gene sequence: CDR1 LNHDA, CDR2 SQIVND (reference sequence). CDR3 in amino acids: CASGTPKSSGNTIYF. The CDR3 coding sequence is TGTGCCAGTGGGACACCCAAATCCTCTGGAAACACCATATATTTT.

V usage is TRBV28 and J usage is TRBJ1-6; D might be TRBD1 (6 bases). From germline, CDR1 is MDHEN and CDR2 SYDVKM. This CDR3 is built from 16 residues. Trimming removed 8 bases from V and 6 bases from J, with 20 bases in between. The CDR3 DNA is TGTGCCAGCTCTAAGAGGACAGTGGTTAGTAATTCACCCCTCCACTTT. Translated, it gives CASSKRTVVSNSPLHF.

The chain employs TRBV9 and TRBJ1-6; perhaps TRBD1 as D (6 bases). The germline gives CDR1 SGDLS, CDR2 YYNGEE. There are 18 residues in the CDR3. V was shortened by 3 bases and J by 0 bases, with 16 bases between the two germline ends. CDR3 amino acids: CASSDPIQGSSYNSPLHF. In nucleotides, the CDR3 is TGTGCCAGCAGCGACCCTATACAGGGTAGCTCCTATAATTCACCCCTCCACTTT.

This sequence joins TRBV7-6 and TRBJ1-5, with 12 bases identical to TRBD1. Germline-derived CDR1 and CDR2 are SGHVS and FNYEAQ. V was clipped by 3 bases and J by 7 bases; unmatched bases: 7. The CDR3 runs to 16 residues. The CDR3: CASSLGTGGTGQPQHF. DNA for the CDR3: TGTGCCAGCAGCTTGGGGACAGGGGGCACAGGGCAGCCCCAGCATTTT.

The chain joins TRBV25-1 to TRBJ2-3; TRBD2 agrees at 12 bases. The CDR3 sequence is 17 residues long. Trimming took 3 bases from V and 1 from J; bases not matched to a gene: 5. Germline V gene data show CDR1 as MGHDK and CDR2 as SYGVNS. CDR3 coding DNA: TGTGCCAGCAGTGATTGGACTAGCGGGGAGGGCACAGATACGCAGTATTTT. This codes for CASSDWTSGEGTDTQYF.

This sequence joins TRBV19 and TRBJ1-5, with D unclear. V was shortened by 2 bases and J by 4 bases, with 9 bases between the two germline ends. In germline, CDR1 is LNHDA, CDR2 SQIVND (reference sequence). The CDR3 is made up of 14 amino acids. The CDR3 spells CASSIQALNQPQHF. DNA of the CDR3: TGTGCCAGTAGTATACAGGCTCTGAATCAGCCCCAGCATTTT.

This clone was counted a few times. The J gene is TRBJ1-5, the V gene TRBV19, with 7 bases identical to TRBD1. Germline values: CDR1 LNHDA, CDR2 SQIVND (reference sequence). The CDR3 is 20 amino acids. The trim removed 10 bases at V and 0 bases at J, leaving 24 bases unmatched. For the CDR3, the DNA is TGTGCCACCCAGGGGGGAAAAGCCACCAGATCCGACTATAGCAATCAGCCCCAGCATTTT. It encodes CATQGGKATRSDYSNQPQHF.

This clone showed up just once. The chain couples TRBV29-1 to TRBJ2-1; 10 nucleotides match TRBD1. The trim removed 6 bases at V and 6 bases at J, leaving 8 bases unmatched. The germline gives CDR1 SQVTM, CDR2 ANQGSEA. This CDR3 has 14 amino acids. The DNA for the CDR3 is TGCAGCGTAGTCGGGACAGGGGTTCTCAATGAGCAGTTCTTC. It translates to CSVVGTGVLNEQFF.

In DNA form, the CDR3 reads TGTGCCAGCAGCTTATCAACAGGGGGAGGTTCACCCCTCCACTTT. The encoded protein is CASSLSTGGGSPLHF. The V call is TRBV11-2, the J call TRBJ1-6; 8 nucleotides line up with TRBD1. The CDR3 is made up of 15 amino acids. The junction had 6 bases not matched to a gene; V was cut back by 2 bases and J by 9 bases. The germline V gene has CDR1 SGHAT and CDR2 FQNNGV.

The genes are TRBV5-1 and TRBJ1-4; 9 bases match TRBD1. Germline assignment: CDR1 SGHRS and CDR2 YFSETQ. V shed 7 bases, J shed 5 bases, and the junction held 6 bases outside the gene matches. This CDR3 comprises 14 residues. The CDR3 loop is CASPGQGGNEKLFF. The CDR3 DNA follows: TGCGCCAGCCCGGGACAGGGCGGGAATGAAAAACTGTTTTTT.

This clone was observed a single time. DNA for the CDR3: TGTGCCAGCAGTGAAGAACAGAACACTGAAGCTTTCTTT. This encodes CASSEEQNTEAFF. The gene calls are TRBV6-1 and TRBJ1-1; D not resolved. Germline CDR1 reads MNHNS; CDR2 reads SASEGT. V lost 1 base and J 1 base, leaving 4 bases between the germline ends. The CDR3 has 13 amino acids.

The CDR3, as DNA: TGTGCCACCAGCCCAACTTGGGGGGAAGCTGAAGCTTTCTTT. It encodes CATSPTWGEAEAFF. The chain combines TRBV15 with TRBJ1-1, with D possibly matching TRBD1 (5 bases). The CDR3 is 14 amino acids. Per the germline V gene, CDR1 is LNHNV and CDR2 is YYDKDF (reference sequence). V dropped 5 bases and J dropped 6 bases, with 16 bases sitting between them.

The rearrangement links TRBV23-1 to TRBJ2-2; D perhaps matches TRBD1 (6 bases). TRBV23-1 is flagged as an ORF with uncertain function. This CDR3 is built from 24 residues. V was cut by 2 bases and J by 4 bases, with 38 bases left in between. Here the CDR3 DNA reads TGCGCCAGCAGTCAAGGGGGCCGCAAGCCGGGACACTCGCTATTTCCGGCGGGCACCGGGGAGCTGTTTTTT. Translating gives CASSQGGRKPGHSLFPAGTGELFF.

CDR3 sequence: CASSLDPGPSYGYTF. CDR3 coding DNA: TGCGCCAGCAGCTTGGATCCAGGCCCGTCCTATGGCTACACCTTC. This rearrangement joins TRBV5-1 to TRBJ1-2; D not resolved. Germline V gives CDR1 SGHRS, CDR2 YFSETQ. V was shortened by 0 bases and J by 4 bases, with 13 bases between the two germline ends. The CDR3 totals 15 residues.

V gene TRBV7-8 combines with J gene TRBJ2-5; D possibly corresponds to TRBD1 (5 bases). The CDR3 is made up of 15 amino acids. Per germline, CDR1 SGHVS and CDR2 FQNEAQ. V was cut by 6 bases and J by 0 bases, with 14 bases left in between. The CDR3 DNA reads as TGTGCCAGCAGGACCCTGACAGTTTACCAAGAGACCCAGTACTTC. It encodes CASRTLTVYQETQYF.

V usage is TRBV18 and J usage is TRBJ1-3, with D maybe TRBD1 (5 bases). Germline CDR1 is KGHSH and CDR2 is LQKENI. The CDR3 is 15 amino acids. Trimming removed 1 base from V and 0 bases from J, with 7 bases in between. This CDR3 is CASSPLQGSGNTIYF. In DNA form, the CDR3 reads TGTGCCAGCTCACCACTCCAGGGCTCTGGAAACACCATATATTTT. Complete variable domain (other parts from reference TRBV18 and TRBJ1-3): NAGVMQNPRHLVRRRGQEARLRCSPMKGHSHVYWYRQLPEEGLKFMVYLQKENIIDESGMPKERFSAEFPKEGPSILRIQQVVRGDSAAYFCASSPLQGSGNTIYFGEGSWLTVV.

V gene TRBV27 combines with J gene TRBJ2-7; the match to TRBD1 covers 8 bases. Germline V gene sequence: CDR1 MNHEY, CDR2 SMNVEV (reference sequence). This CDR3 spans 15 amino acids. The V segment lost 4 bases and the J segment 3 bases; nucleotides outside the gene matches: 8. As DNA, the CDR3 is TGTGCCAGCAGTTCAACAGGGGGATGGAGCTACGAGCAGTACTTC. Amino acid sequence: CASSSTGGWSYEQYF.

The genes are TRBV5-5 and TRBJ1-4; 9 bases match TRBD1. Trimming at V came to 4 bases and at J to 8 bases, leaving 9 bases not matched to a gene. The CDR3 has 15 residues. Germline V lookup: CDR1 SGHKS, CDR2 YYEKEE (reference sequence). The CDR3 DNA is TGTGCCAGCAGCGTGGGGACAGGGTCGGGGGAAAAACTGTTTTTT. Amino acids: CASSVGTGSGEKLFF.

The CDR3 loop reads CASSLDLGLGNTIYF. CDR3 sequence (DNA): TGTGCCAGCAGCTTGGATTTGGGGCTTGGAAACACCATATATTTT. This sequence joins TRBV5-4 and TRBJ1-3, with D possibly TRBD1 on 5 matching bases. Germline lookup yields CDR1 SGHNT and CDR2 YYREEE (reference sequence). The CDR3 consists of 15 residues. V was shortened by 0 bases and J by 3 bases, with 10 bases between the two germline ends. The variable domain in full, with the rest retrieved from reference TRBV5-4 and TRBJ1-3, is ETGVTQSPTHLIKTRGQQVTLRCSSQSGHNTVSWYQQALGQGPQFIFQYYREEENGRGNFPPRFSGLQFPNYSSELNVNALELDDSALYLCASSLDLGLGNTIYFGEGSWLTVV.

This chain uses TRBV24-1 with TRBJ2-2; D not resolved. V was trimmed by 12 bases and J by 1 base, leaving 11 bases between them. The length of the CDR3 is 13 residues. Per germline, CDR1 KGHDR and CDR2 SFDVKD. The CDR3 protein is CAASRVNTGELFF. The CDR3 DNA is TGTGCCGCAAGTCGGGTGAACACCGGGGAGCTGTTTTTT.

The chain has TRBV5-8 and TRBJ1-5; D possibly corresponds to TRBD1 (5 bases). The CDR3 is 14 amino acids. Looked up from germline, CDR1 is SGHTS and CDR2 is YDEGEE. V lost 3 bases to trimming and J lost 0 bases, with 7 bases between them. CDR3 sequence reads: CASSSGDSNQPQHF. CDR3 coding DNA: TGTGCCAGCAGCTCGGGGGATAGCAATCAGCCCCAGCATTTT.

J is TRBJ1-5 and V is TRBV6-1; 9 positions agree with TRBD1. With V trimmed by 1 base and J by 4 bases, 2 bases remained unmatched. The CDR3 totals 15 residues. Per the germline V gene, CDR1 is MNHNS and CDR2 is SASEGT. The CDR3 nucleotides read TGTGCCAGCAGTGAAGACAGGGGGCTTAATCAGCCCCAGCATTTT. It yields the protein CASSEDRGLNQPQHF.